The sequence of this TCR beta chain was determined in a study of shared clonotypes between healthy human individuals. TCRdb's table, derived via immunoSEQ multiplex PCR, lists solely in-frame clones and lacks some. The profile covers 1.5 million to 1.9 million clones, with approximately 98% appearing a single time and 0.4% to 0.45% taken by the ten largest. This CDR3 contains 17 residues. Looked up from germline, CDR1 is SGHDN and CDR2 is FVKESK. V lost 0 bases and J 0 bases, leaving 11 bases between the germline ends. The source of this sequence is a man younger than 40 in good health. Sequenced sample: naive CD4+ T cells sorted from blood. Regarding subset: CD45RA+ positively selected. The chain links TRBV14 to TRBJ2-2; D is undetermined. CDR3 loop: CASSQEGQVTNTGELFF. The CDR3 region has the DNA TGTGCCAGCAGCCAAGAAGGTCAGGTGACGAACACCGGGGAGCTGTTTTTT.